These 23 T cell receptor beta chains came from one sample sequenced in a study of T cell clonality in common variable immunodeficiency. Profiling relied on immunoSEQ multiplex PCR, and the TCRdb table lists in-frame clones only, not all of them. The sample shows around 42,000 clones, none of them appearing just once. Sequencing used peripheral blood mononuclear cells. These receptors came from a person aged 18 to 75 in good health.

This clone came up many times. The observed sequence ends 3 residues before the CDR3 terminus, with the missing tail filled in from the germline J gene. This rearrangement joins TRBV9 to TRBJ2-3, with 8 bases that match TRBD2. The CDR3 has 16 amino acids. Germline-derived CDR1 and CDR2 are SGDLS and YYNGEE. The junction had 9 bases not matched to a gene; V was cut back by 0 bases and J by 6 bases. The CDR3 reads CASSVEGSGIYDTQYF. Incomplete CDR3 DNA: TGTGCCAGCAGCGTAGAGGGTAGCGGGATTTATGATACG.

About this clone: The read ends 3 residues before the CDR3 terminus; that terminus is restored from the germline J gene. The genes are TRBV11-2 and TRBJ2-5; 7 positions match TRBD2. V lost 4 bases to trimming and J lost 5 bases; unmatched junction nucleotides: 7. This CDR3 has 14 residues. Germline CDR1 and CDR2: SGHAT and FQNNGV. CDR3 DNA (partial): TGTGCCAGCAGCTCCGTTTGGGGGGGGGAGACC. It is translated as CASSSVWGGET. The full-length CDR3 reads as CASSSVWGGETQYF.

The table lists this clone with many counts. The missing CDR3 end, 3 residues past where the read stops, is filled in from the germline J gene. This chain links TRBV7-9 with TRBJ2-1; 10 bases map to TRBD2. Trimming removed 5 bases from V and 9 bases from J; junction bases left unmatched: 10. The germline V gene has CDR1 SEHNR and CDR2 FQNEAQ (reference sequence). The CDR3 consists of 15 residues. Incomplete CDR3 DNA: TGTGCCAGCAGCATCGGACTAGCGGCAGGAGGTGAG. Encoded protein: CASSIGLAAGGE. The CDR3 reads in full as CASSIGLAAGGEQFF.

This clone was detected many times. The CDR3 extends 3 residues past the end of the read, so its final part is completed from the germline J gene. The chain recombines TRBV7-3 with TRBJ2-2; 8 positions match TRBD2. Unmatched junction bases numbered 4, after V lost 6 bases and J lost 4 bases. This CDR3 spans 14 amino acids. Germline values: CDR1 SGHTA, CDR2 FQGTGA. CDR3 sequence: CASSTSGTTGELFF. Incomplete CDR3 DNA: TGTGCCAGCAGTACTAGCGGCACCACCGGGGAG.

This clone appeared many times. The read falls 3 residues short of the CDR3 end, and the missing part is taken from the germline J gene. V is TRBV20-1 and J is TRBJ2-2; TRBD1 might be the D (6 bases). CDR1 is DFQATT and CDR2 is SNEGSKA in the germline V gene (reference sequence). V gave up 6 bases and J gave up 0 bases, with 14 bases separating them. The CDR3 runs to 15 residues. CDR3: CSAAKQGANTGELFF. The DNA read from the CDR3 is TGCAGTGCCGCTAAACAGGGCGCGAACACCGGGGAG.

At least ten counts were recorded for this clone. The CDR3 DNA, read in part, is TGTGCCAGCAGCCTACTAGCAGATACG. Translation: CASSLLADT. The full CDR3 is CASSLLADTQYF. This chain connects TRBV7-9 to TRBJ2-3; D may be TRBD2 (5 bases). The read halts 3 residues ahead of the CDR3 end, with the missing end drawn from the germline J gene. The CDR3 extends over 12 amino acids. With 5 bases removed from V and 4 bases from J, the gap between germline ends came to 7 bases. Germline V CDR1 and CDR2: SEHNR, FQNEAQ (reference sequence).

This clone was seen many times. The sequenced part of the CDR3 DNA is TGTGCCAGCAGCTTAGGCGGACCTGGGGGGGAAAGCGGGGAG. It is translated as CASSLGGPGGESGE. The full-length CDR3 reads as CASSLGGPGGESGELFF. The V and J genes are TRBV13 and TRBJ2-2, with 7 bases fitting TRBD2. The read ends 3 residues shy of where the CDR3 ends; the end is completed using the germline J gene. The CDR3 is 17 amino acids. V lost 0 bases and J lost 7; bases outside the gene matches: 11. Germline V lookup: CDR1 PRHDT, CDR2 FYEKMQ (reference sequence).

This clone was counted at least ten times. The observed sequence ends 3 residues before the CDR3 terminus, with the missing tail filled in from the germline J gene. The V and J genes are TRBV19 and TRBJ2-2; 8 bases map to TRBD1. CDR3 length: 14 amino acids. J was trimmed by 5 bases and V by 6 bases; bases with no gene match: 5. Germline CDR1 is LNHDA and CDR2 is SQIVND (reference sequence). CDR3 DNA (partial): TGTGCCAGTAGGACAGGGGCGCGGACCGGGGAG. It translates to CASRTGARTGE. From start to end, the CDR3 is CASRTGARTGELFF.

This clone was counted between two and nine times. The read falls 3 residues short of the CDR3 end, and the missing part is taken from the germline J gene. The chain has TRBV2 and TRBJ2-1, with 12 positions matching TRBD2. The CDR3 has 18 amino acids. Germline CDR1 SNHLY, CDR2 FYNNEI. Trimming took 3 bases from V and 6 from J; bases not matched to a gene: 12. Partial CDR3 DNA: TGTGCCAGCAGTGACGGGACTAGCGGGTGGAGGTTACGCAATGAG. It specifies CASSDGTSGWRLRNE. The whole CDR3 sequence reads CASSDGTSGWRLRNEQFF.

This clone was observed a few times. The DNA read from the CDR3 is TGTGCCAGCAGCTCTAGTTCCTATGAG. Its protein product is CASSSSSYE. The full CDR3 protein reads CASSSSSYEQFF. The chain employs TRBV11-2 and TRBJ2-1; D not certain. The CDR3 end is not reached by the read, which stops 3 residues before it; the germline J gene fills it in. Germline V CDR1 and CDR2: SGHAT, FQNNGV. With 4 bases removed from V and 8 bases from J, the gap between germline ends came to 9 bases. This CDR3 has 12 residues.

This clone was picked up many times. The CDR3 extends 3 residues past the end of the read, so its final part is completed from the germline J gene. J is TRBJ2-7 and V is TRBV11-2; no clear D. With 0 bases removed from V and 6 bases from J, the gap between germline ends came to 12 bases. CDR1 is SGHAT, CDR2 FQNNGV, per germline. The CDR3 spans 14 residues. The DNA read from the CDR3 is TGTGCCAGCAGCTTAGATCCTATGGTCGGCGAG. This encodes CASSLDPMVGE. The complete CDR3 sequence is CASSLDPMVGEQYF.

In this sample, this clone turned up many times. Sequencing ends 3 residues short of the CDR3 end; the germline J gene provides the rest. The V and J genes are TRBV6-2 or TRBV6-3 and TRBJ2-7; 7 bases agree with TRBD1. This CDR3 contains 14 residues. The germline gives CDR1 MNHEY, CDR2 SVGEGT. Trimming took 5 bases from V and 2 from J; bases not matched to a gene: 6. The part of the CDR3 DNA that was read is TGTGCCAGCAGTAGGACAGGAGAAACCTACGAG. Translated, it gives CASSRTGETYE. The CDR3 reads in full as CASSRTGETYEQYF.

This clone has a count of ten or more. The sequence runs out 3 residues before the end of the CDR3; the remainder is reconstructed from the germline J gene. The rearrangement joins TRBV7-9 to TRBJ2-1, with D possibly TRBD1 on 5 matching bases. The germline CDR1 and CDR2 sequences are SEHNR and FQNEAQ (reference sequence). This CDR3 is built from 14 residues. Between the trimmed V and J ends, which lost 5 bases and 4 bases, there was a span of 12 bases. CDR3 bases read: TGTGCCAGCAGCCCGCAACAGGCTTACAATGAG. Its translation is CASSPQQAYNE. The whole CDR3 protein is CASSPQQAYNEQFF.

This clone was counted ten times or more. The read is 3 residues too short to cover the CDR3 end, so that end is filled in from the germline J gene. The rearrangement uses TRBV19 and TRBJ2-2; 7 nucleotides match TRBD2. CDR3 length: 16 amino acids. Germline lookup yields CDR1 LNHDA and CDR2 SQIVND (reference sequence). The J segment lost 1 base and the V segment lost 6 bases, leaving 8 bases of the junction unmatched. The covered CDR3 bases are TGTGCCAGTAGGGACCAACTAGCGTTGAACACCGGGGAG. Translated, it gives CASRDQLALNTGE. The full-length CDR3 reads as CASRDQLALNTGELFF.

The sample holds many counts of this clone. Coverage ceases 3 residues before the CDR3 finishes, and the germline J gene fills in the end. The rearrangement joins TRBV2 to TRBJ1-1; TRBD1 is a possible D gene (6 bases). V was clipped by 1 base and J by 7 bases, with 16 bases between them. The CDR3 contains 15 residues. Germline V gene data show CDR1 as SNHLY and CDR2 as FYNNEI. The CDR3 protein is CASSEGVWTANEAFF. Partial CDR3 DNA: TGTGCCAGCAGTGAAGGGGTGTGGACAGCGAATGAA.

This clone has ten or more counts. The observed sequence ends 3 residues before the CDR3 terminus, with the missing tail filled in from the germline J gene. The chain is built from TRBV5-6 and TRBJ2-1; 8 bases fit TRBD1. J gave up 9 bases and V 2 bases, and 10 bases lay outside the gene matches. The germline V gene has CDR1 SGHDT and CDR2 YYEEEE. This CDR3 region has 15 residues. The CDR3 DNA, read in part, is TGTGCCAGCAGCTTTAGGGACAGGTCCGCGAGTGAG. Residues: CASSFRDRSASE. The full-length CDR3 reads as CASSFRDRSASEQFF.

This clone was observed at least ten times. Sequence at one end of the junction differs from germline and may be a read error. Coverage ceases 3 residues before the CDR3 finishes, and the germline J gene fills in the end. V usage is TRBV5-6 and J usage is TRBJ2-3, with 9 bases matching TRBD1. The CDR3 length is 15 residues. Per germline, CDR1 SGHDT and CDR2 YYEEEE. The covered CDR3 bases are TGTGCCAGCAGCCATGACAGGGGGGCCACATATACG. This encodes CASSHDRGATYT. The entire CDR3 reads CASSHDRGATYTQYF.

This clone was found many times. The missing CDR3 end, 3 residues past where the read stops, is filled in from the germline J gene. The V call is TRBV19, the J call TRBJ2-1; D gene ambiguous. Trimming took 5 bases from V and 5 from J, leaving 4 bases between them. Germline CDR1 reads LNHDA; CDR2 reads SQIVND (reference sequence). The CDR3 is 11 amino acids. CDR3 amino acids: CASSPNNEQFF. CDR3 DNA (partial): TGTGCCAGTAGTCCAAACAATGAG.

In its sample, this clone was seen many times. The observed sequence ends 3 residues before the CDR3 terminus, with the missing tail filled in from the germline J gene. The chain combines TRBV12-3 or TRBV12-4 with TRBJ2-4; D is possibly TRBD2 (6 bases). V gave up 6 bases and J gave up 2 bases, with 17 bases separating them. CDR3 length equals 16 residues. CDR3 loop: CASRHSGMGTKNIQYF. The part of the CDR3 DNA that was read is TGTGCCAGCAGACATAGCGGAATGGGGACCAAAAACATT.

This clone was observed a few times. The DNA ends 3 residues before the CDR3 does, and the rest of the CDR3 is filled in from the germline J gene. The chain carries TRBV5-1 and TRBJ2-5, with 7 bases that match TRBD1. CDR1 is SGHRS, CDR2 YFSETQ, per germline. The CDR3 has 15 amino acids. V shed 4 bases, J shed 2 bases, and the junction held 8 bases outside the gene matches. Partial CDR3 DNA: TGCGCCAGCAGCCAGACAGGGATTTCTCAAGAGACC. Encoded protein: CASSQTGISQET. The CDR3 reads in full as CASSQTGISQETQYF.

This clone appeared a few times. The CDR3 end is not reached by the read, which stops 3 residues before it; the germline J gene fills it in. This sequence joins TRBV7-9 and TRBJ2-7; 7 bases agree with TRBD2. The CDR3 consists of 15 residues. Germline V gene lookup returns CDR1 SEHNR and CDR2 FQNEAQ (reference sequence). The trim removed 1 base at V and 4 bases at J, leaving 7 bases unmatched. The CDR3 DNA, read in part, is TGTGCCAGCAGCTTAGGGGCTAGCGGAACTTACGAG. Protein product: CASSLGASGTYE. The whole CDR3 sequence is CASSLGASGTYEQYF. Full variable domain (rest looked up from reference TRBV7-9 and TRBJ2-7): DTGVSQNPRHKITKRGQNVTFRCDPISEHNRLYWYRQTLGQGPEFLTYFQNEAQLEKSRLLSDRFSAERPKGSFSTLEIQRTEQGDSAMYLCASSLGASGTYEQYFGPGTRLTVT.

Turning to this clone: The read finishes 3 residues shy of the CDR3 end, and the germline J gene is used to complete it. The genes are TRBV5-4 and TRBJ2-7; TRBD2 matches at 14 bases. There are 16 residues in the CDR3. The ends lost 3 bases at V and 2 bases at J; junction bases unmatched: 4. CDR1 is SGHNT, CDR2 YYREEE, per germline (reference sequence). CDR3 sequence: CASSWGLAGATYEQYF. The part of the CDR3 DNA that was read is TGTGCCAGCAGCTGGGGACTAGCGGGGGCCACCTACGAG.

By sample fraction, this clone is medium-sized. The CDR3 end lies 3 residues beyond the end of the read and is filled in from the germline J gene. V usage is TRBV29-1 and J usage is TRBJ2-6; no reliable D call. The length of the CDR3 is 15 residues. Trimming left V 0 bases short and J 0 bases short, with 6 bases between. Germline V gives CDR1 SQVTM, CDR2 ANQGSEA. The covered CDR3 bases are TGCAGCGTTGAAGATAGGGCCTCTGGGGCCAACGTC. Protein product: CSVEDRASGANV. From start to end, the CDR3 is CSVEDRASGANVLTF.